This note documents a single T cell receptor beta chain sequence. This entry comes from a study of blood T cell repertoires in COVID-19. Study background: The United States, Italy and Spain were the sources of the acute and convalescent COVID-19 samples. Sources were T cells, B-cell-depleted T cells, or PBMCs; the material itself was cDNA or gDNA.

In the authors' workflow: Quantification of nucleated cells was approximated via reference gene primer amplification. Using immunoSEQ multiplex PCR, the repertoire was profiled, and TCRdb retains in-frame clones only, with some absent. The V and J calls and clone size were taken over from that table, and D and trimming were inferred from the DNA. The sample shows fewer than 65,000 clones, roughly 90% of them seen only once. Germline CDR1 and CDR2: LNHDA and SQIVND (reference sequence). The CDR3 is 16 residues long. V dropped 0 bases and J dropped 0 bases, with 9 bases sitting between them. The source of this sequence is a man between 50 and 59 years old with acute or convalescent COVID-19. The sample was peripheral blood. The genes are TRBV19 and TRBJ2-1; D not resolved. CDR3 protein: CASSIDSRYSYNEQFF. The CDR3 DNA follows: TGTGCCAGTAGTATAGATTCGCGTTACTCCTACAATGAGCAGTTCTTC.